This T cell receptor (beta chain) was identified in a study of control samples from healthy donors and cancer patients. This clone was found once. The CDR3 is made up of 13 amino acids. The germline V and J ends were trimmed by 3 bases and 8 bases, with 14 bases remaining between them. Germline loops: CDR1 DFQATT, CDR2 SNEGSKA (reference sequence). Assay: immunoSEQ multiplex PCR; the TCRdb copy retains only in-frame clones and omits some. The table includes over 90,000 clones, around 90% detected once. This receptor was obtained from a young woman in good health. The source material was blood. The chain employs TRBV20-1 and TRBJ2-1; D call uncertain. The chain's CDR3 is CSASRQIVYEQFF. In nucleotides, the CDR3 is TGCAGTGCTAGTCGGCAGATAGTCTATGAGCAGTTCTTC.